This TCR beta chain is from a study of CD8+CD57+ T cells in acquired aplastic anemia. According to the study, genomic DNA was the template for TCR beta VDJ and CDR3 profiling. TCRdb independently ran MiXCR on the reads; one entry per CDR3 protein. The repertoire has tens of thousands of distinct CDR3 sequences, about two thirds of them found once; the top ten carry about 22%. The CDR3 is made up of 16 amino acids. Trimming at V came to 4 bases and at J to 3 bases, leaving 10 bases not matched to a gene. Germline V gives CDR1 SGDLS, CDR2 YYNGEE. This sequence joins TRBV9 and TRBJ2-3, with 8 bases that match TRBD2. This receptor was obtained from a human donor in good health, serving as a control. The specimen sequenced was sorted CD4+, CD8+, or CD8+CD57+ T cells (not recorded which) from PBMCs. The CDR3, as DNA: TGTGCCAGCAGCTTAGTGGCGGGGGGCCGGACAGATACGCAGTATTTT. Protein: CASSLVAGGRTDTQYF.